These 28 T cell receptor beta chains came from one sample sequenced in a study of cytomegalovirus exposure and HLA in healthy donors. Data came from immunoSEQ multiplex PCR; TCRdb stores just in-frame clones and leaves some out. The sample lists under 80,000 clones; approximately 93% were seen once. Sequenced input: PBMCs. Receptors were obtained from a woman aged 18-35 years in good health and CMV-seropositive.

The chain is built from TRBV29-1 and TRBJ1-4; 8 nucleotides agree with TRBD1. The V gene end was trimmed by 5 bases and the J gene end by 10 bases; junction bases not matched to a gene: 12. CDR1 SQVTM and CDR2 ANQGSEA come from the germline V gene. The CDR3 sequence is 14 residues long. CDR3: CSVTYRGTTGKLFF. CDR3 coding DNA: TGCAGCGTTACCTACAGGGGGACGACTGGAAAACTGTTTTTT.

This chain uses TRBV5-1 with TRBJ2-3, with a possible D match to TRBD2 (6 bases). V was cut by 2 bases and J by 0 bases, with 10 bases left in between. Germline values: CDR1 SGHRS, CDR2 YFSETQ. This CDR3 spans 15 amino acids. CDR3 region: CASSLAGGSTDTQYF. For the CDR3, the DNA is TGCGCCAGCAGCTTAGCGGGCGGGAGCACAGATACGCAGTATTTT.

The chain is built from TRBV27 and TRBJ2-5; unclear D gene. V lost 3 bases and J lost 5, with 10 bases in between. This CDR3 has 13 amino acids. Germline V gives CDR1 MNHEY, CDR2 SMNVEV (reference sequence). The DNA for the CDR3 is TGTGCCAGCAGTTTTAATCTCAGGGAGACCCAGTACTTC. This sequence encodes CASSFNLRETQYF.

V is TRBV27 and J is TRBJ1-2; the D is unclear. Germline CDR1 and CDR2: MNHEY and SMNVEV (reference sequence). The CDR3 is 13 amino acids. V gave up 1 base and J gave up 1 base, with 4 bases separating them. The CDR3, as DNA: TGTGCCAGCAGTTTATACGGTAACTATGGCTACACCTTC. Protein product: CASSLYGNYGYTF.

The chain carries TRBV19 and TRBJ1-2; tentative D call: TRBD1 (6 bases). CDR1 is LNHDA and CDR2 is SQIVND in the germline V gene (reference sequence). V lost 7 bases and J lost 8, with 14 bases in between. The CDR3 runs 12 residues. The CDR3 region has the DNA TGTGCCAGTAACGTGGGGGGGCTAGGCTACACCTTC. Translated: CASNVGGLGYTF.

The chain couples TRBV5-6 to TRBJ1-2; D is undetermined. The V gene's germline CDR1 is SGHDT and CDR2 YYEEEE. Trimming left V 1 base short and J 8 bases short, with 15 bases between. The CDR3 runs to 14 residues. For the CDR3, the DNA is TGTGCCAGCAGCTTGCGGAACCCCCAGGAAGGCTACACCTTC. Protein sequence: CASSLRNPQEGYTF.

The V call is TRBV5-1, the J call TRBJ2-5; tentative D call: TRBD2 (5 bases). The germline V gene encodes CDR1 SGHRS and CDR2 YFSETQ. CDR3 length: 14 amino acids. The V and J ends lost 8 bases and 5 bases respectively, with 19 bases between them. In DNA form, the CDR3 reads TGCGCCAGTCTAGCCGGGCCAACGGGCGAGACCCAGTACTTC. Translating gives CASLAGPTGETQYF.

The rearrangement uses TRBV5-6 and TRBJ1-6; no definite D call. V lost 3 bases and J 6 bases, leaving 13 bases between the germline ends. The CDR3 is made up of 15 amino acids. From germline, CDR1 is SGHDT and CDR2 YYEEEE. The CDR3 protein is CASSWATPSNSPLHF. CDR3 coding DNA: TGTGCCAGCAGCTGGGCGACACCAAGTAATTCACCCCTCCACTTT.

The chain has TRBV27 and TRBJ1-1; 9 nucleotides match TRBD1. CDR3 length: 16 amino acids. Trimming cost V 6 bases and J 2 bases; bases outside gene matches: 10. CDR1 is MNHEY and CDR2 is SMNVEV in the germline V gene (reference sequence). CDR3 protein: CASRPSPGQGNTEAFF. Here the CDR3 DNA reads TGTGCCAGCAGACCTTCTCCGGGACAGGGAAACACTGAAGCTTTCTTT.

The chain is built from TRBV5-1 and TRBJ2-7; 10 positions match TRBD2. V lost 0 bases to trimming and J lost 2 bases; unmatched junction nucleotides: 2. The CDR3 totals 15 residues. The germline CDR1 and CDR2 sequences are SGHRS and YFSETQ. The CDR3 loop reads CASSLGTSGTYEQYF. The CDR3, as DNA: TGCGCCAGCAGCTTGGGGACTAGCGGAACCTACGAGCAGTACTTC.

Details on this clone: It may be a read error: a sequence one base away is much more abundant. This chain links TRBV7-9 with TRBJ1-5, with 10 bases lining up with TRBD1. The germline V gene has CDR1 SEHNR and CDR2 FQNEAQ (reference sequence). The CDR3 is 14 amino acids. V gave up 8 bases and J gave up 0 bases; unmatched junction bases: 1. CDR3 protein: CASGTGDSNQPQHF. For the CDR3, the DNA is TGTGCCAGCGGGACAGGGGATAGCAATCAGCCCCAGCATTTT.

CDR3 sequence: CASSLEGLGQPQHF. The CDR3, as DNA: TGTGCCAGCAGCTTGGAGGGACTGGGGCAGCCCCAGCATTTT. V gene TRBV5-4 combines with J gene TRBJ1-5, with a possible D match to TRBD1 (5 bases). This CDR3 region has 14 residues. Germline values: CDR1 SGHNT, CDR2 YYREEE (reference sequence). V was clipped by 0 bases and J by 7 bases, with 11 bases between them.

The J gene is TRBJ2-7, the V gene TRBV28; D may be TRBD1 (6 bases). Trimming pared 7 bases from V and 3 bases from J, leaving 16 bases between. Germline assignment: CDR1 MDHEN and CDR2 SYDVKM. The length of the CDR3 is 14 residues. CDR3 residues: CASILQGRSYEQYF. The CDR3 bases are TGTGCCAGCATCCTACAGGGAAGAAGCTACGAGCAGTACTTC.

This CDR3 reads CASSYLPGRTAYGYTF. The CDR3 nucleotides read TGTGCCAGCAGTTACCTACCCGGACGGACAGCCTATGGCTACACCTTC. The genes are TRBV6-5 and TRBJ1-2; a weak D match, TRBD1 (6 bases). This CDR3 comprises 16 residues. CDR1 is MNHEY and CDR2 is SVGAGI in the germline V gene. Trimming removed 2 bases from V and 4 bases from J, with 17 bases in between.

The chain combines TRBV27 with TRBJ1-1; D unclear. V was shortened by 4 bases and J by 0 bases, with 9 bases between the two germline ends. Germline CDR1 reads MNHEY; CDR2 reads SMNVEV (reference sequence). The CDR3 extends over 14 amino acids. CDR3 sequence (DNA): TGTGCCAGCAGTTCCGGACTGATGAACACTGAAGCTTTCTTT. As protein: CASSSGLMNTEAFF.

The chain joins TRBV7-2 to TRBJ2-3; TRBD2 matches 8 bases. Germline V gene sequence: CDR1 SGHTA, CDR2 FQGNSA. CDR3 length equals 15 residues. J lost 2 bases, V lost 5 bases, and 6 bases had no gene match. The CDR3: CASSTQRGLTDTQYF. The CDR3 nucleotides are TGTGCCAGCAGCACCCAGCGGGGGCTCACAGATACGCAGTATTTT.

The gene calls are TRBV19 and TRBJ2-5, with D uncertain. CDR1 and CDR2 (germline): LNHDA, SQIVND (reference sequence). The CDR3 spans 17 residues. V was clipped by 6 bases and J by 2 bases, with 22 bases between them. DNA of the CDR3: TGTGCCAGTAGCGAACCGCGTGGATCCGGAGCACAAGAGACCCAGTACTTC. It codes for CASSEPRGSGAQETQYF.

The genes are TRBV19 and TRBJ1-1; TRBD1 agrees at 7 bases. Germline values: CDR1 LNHDA, CDR2 SQIVND (reference sequence). The V gene end was trimmed by 4 bases and the J gene end by 4 bases; junction bases not matched to a gene: 9. This CDR3 region has 15 residues. The CDR3 here is CASSTQTGVITEAFF. CDR3 nucleotide sequence: TGTGCCAGTAGTACCCAAACAGGGGTAATCACTGAAGCTTTCTTT.

The chain joins TRBV7-3 to TRBJ2-1, with 11 bases lining up with TRBD2. Germline V gene data show CDR1 as SGHTA and CDR2 as FQGTGA. CDR3 length equals 15 residues. V gave up 4 bases and J gave up 4 bases; unmatched junction bases: 3. The CDR3 here is CASSSRLAGYNEQFF. The DNA of the CDR3 is TGTGCCAGCAGCTCCCGACTAGCGGGGTACAATGAGCAGTTCTTC.

The rearrangement joins TRBV19 to TRBJ2-7; TRBD1 matches 9 bases. The germline V gene encodes CDR1 LNHDA and CDR2 SQIVND (reference sequence). Unmatched junction bases numbered 6, after V lost 2 bases and J lost 1 base. This CDR3 contains 16 residues. The CDR3 DNA reads as TGTGCCAGTAGTATAAGGGGACAGGGTTTTTCCTACGAGCAGTACTTC. Translation gives CASSIRGQGFSYEQYF.

This chain connects TRBV4-1 to TRBJ2-7, with D possibly being TRBD2 (7 bases). In germline, CDR1 is MGHRA, CDR2 YSYEKL. V lost 2 bases and J 2 bases, leaving 13 bases between the germline ends. CDR3 length equals 15 residues. The DNA of the CDR3 is TGCGCCAGCAGCCAATTGGCGGGGGCCCCCTACGAGCAGTACTTC. It codes for CASSQLAGAPYEQYF.

The rearrangement links TRBV11-2 to TRBJ2-7; 7 bases agree with TRBD2. Unmatched junction bases numbered 11, after V lost 1 base and J lost 2 bases. The germline CDR1 and CDR2 sequences are SGHAT and FQNNGV. This CDR3 is built from 17 residues. CDR3 sequence reads: CASSLAGIWGGTYEQYF. The CDR3 DNA reads as TGTGCCAGCAGCTTAGCGGGGATATGGGGAGGGACCTACGAGCAGTACTTC.

The chain joins TRBV7-2 to TRBJ1-2; TRBD1 matches at 8 bases. This CDR3 spans 15 amino acids. Per germline, CDR1 SGHTA and CDR2 FQGNSA. Trimming took 3 bases from V and 7 from J; bases not matched to a gene: 10. The CDR3 loop reads CASSFTTGEGLGYTF. The CDR3 DNA follows: TGTGCCAGCAGCTTTACGACAGGGGAGGGCCTTGGCTACACCTTC.

The chain carries TRBV30 and TRBJ2-5; 10 nucleotides match TRBD1. The CDR3 sequence is 13 residues long. V gave up 3 bases and J gave up 4 bases; unmatched junction bases: 2. Germline values: CDR1 GTSNPN, CDR2 SVGIG (reference sequence). CDR3 DNA: TGTGCCTGGAGGACAGGGGGCTTAGAGACCCAGTACTTC. Amino acid sequence: CAWRTGGLETQYF.

This clone has only a few counts. This chain uses TRBV6-5 with TRBJ1-4; D might be TRBD1 (6 bases). Trimming removed 7 bases at V and 14 bases at J, with 14 bases between. The length of the CDR3 is 11 residues. The germline gives CDR1 MNHEY, CDR2 SVGAGI. CDR3 protein: CASISGGRLFF. In DNA, the CDR3 is TGTGCCAGCATTTCCGGGGGGCGGCTGTTTTTT.

The chain has TRBV7-8 and TRBJ2-2; no definite D call. V was shortened by 5 bases and J by 4 bases, with 11 bases between the two germline ends. The germline gives CDR1 SGHVS, CDR2 FQNEAQ. This CDR3 region has 14 residues. The CDR3 reads CASSPSRVTGELFF. CDR3 nucleotide sequence: TGTGCCAGCAGCCCTAGTCGGGTCACCGGGGAGCTGTTTTTT.

The CDR3 region is CASTGGTGGAANEKLFF. CDR3 in DNA: TGCGCCAGCACTGGGGGGACAGGGGGCGCAGCTAATGAAAAACTGTTTTTT. The chain employs TRBV5-1 and TRBJ1-4, with TRBD1 matching 12 bases. The CDR3 extends over 17 amino acids. V was clipped by 6 bases and J by 3 bases; unmatched bases: 9. Germline V CDR1 and CDR2: SGHRS, YFSETQ. Complete variable domain (other parts from reference TRBV5-1 and TRBJ1-4): KAGVTQTPRYLIKTRGQQVTLSCSPISGHRSVSWYQQTPGQGLQFLFEYFSETQRNKGNFPGRFSGRQFSNSRSEMNVSTLELGDSALYLCASTGGTGGAANEKLFFGSGTQLSVL.

The chain couples TRBV10-2 to TRBJ2-1, with 13 positions matching TRBD2. The CDR3 consists of 14 residues. Germline V gene sequence: CDR1 WSHSY, CDR2 SAAADI. The V segment lost 8 bases and the J segment 9 bases; nucleotides outside the gene matches: 7. CDR3 in DNA: TGCGCCAGCCGGACTAGCGGGGGCTGGAGTGAGCAGTTCTTC. Translating gives CASRTSGGWSEQFF.